The T cell receptor beta chain under discussion was sequenced for a study of breast tumors, draining lymph nodes, adjacent tissues. Broader study findings: Tumor T cell lymph node origin was a supported hypothesis, not proven. Tumor repertoires ranked between lymph nodes and nontumor tissue in diversity, with V and J gene preferences. Data fit most tumor T cells coming from lymph node, expanding in tumor.

TCRdb used MiXCR to reprocess the multiplex PCR reads, holding one entry per CDR3 protein. The top ten clones hold around 19% of a sample with about 60,000 distinct CDR3 sequences, roughly 59% of them seen once. Points on this clonotype: Its cognate antigen is unknown.

The CDR3 runs to 15 residues. The sample taken for sequencing was breast tumor tissue. The sequence was obtained from a female donor with breast cancer. Some clones in this sample may be carry-over from other donors' samples. The V call is TRBV12-1, the J call TRBJ2-3. TRBV12-1 is described as a pseudogene. The CDR3 DNA reads TGTGCCAGCAGTCACCCCGTGGGGAACACAGATACGCAGTATTTT. Its translation is CASSHPVGNTDTQYF.